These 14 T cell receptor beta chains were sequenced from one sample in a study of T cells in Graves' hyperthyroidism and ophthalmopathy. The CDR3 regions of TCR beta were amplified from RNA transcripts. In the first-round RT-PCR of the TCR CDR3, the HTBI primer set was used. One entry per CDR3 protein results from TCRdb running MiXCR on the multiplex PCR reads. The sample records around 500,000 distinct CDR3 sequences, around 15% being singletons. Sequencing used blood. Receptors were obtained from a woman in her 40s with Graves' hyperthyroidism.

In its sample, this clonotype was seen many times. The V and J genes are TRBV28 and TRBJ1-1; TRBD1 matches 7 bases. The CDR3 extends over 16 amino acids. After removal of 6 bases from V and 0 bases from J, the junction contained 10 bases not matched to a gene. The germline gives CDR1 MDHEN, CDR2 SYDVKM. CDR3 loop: CASRTAWDSVNTEAFF. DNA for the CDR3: TGTGCCAGCAGAACCGCTTGGGACAGCGTGAACACTGAAGCTTTCTTT.

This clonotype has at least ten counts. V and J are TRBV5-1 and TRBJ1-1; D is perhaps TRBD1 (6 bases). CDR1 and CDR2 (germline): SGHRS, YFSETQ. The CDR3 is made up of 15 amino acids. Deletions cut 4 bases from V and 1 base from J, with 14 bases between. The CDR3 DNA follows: TGCGCCAGCAGCGACACTGGACAGCCGAACACTGAAGCTTTCTTT. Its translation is CASSDTGQPNTEAFF.

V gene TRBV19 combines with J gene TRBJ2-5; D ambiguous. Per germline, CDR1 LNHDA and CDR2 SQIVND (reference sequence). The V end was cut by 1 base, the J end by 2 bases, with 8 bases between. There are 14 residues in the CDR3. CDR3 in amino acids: CASSIGADQETQYF. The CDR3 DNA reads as TGTGCCAGTAGTATAGGTGCAGATCAAGAGACCCAGTACTTC.

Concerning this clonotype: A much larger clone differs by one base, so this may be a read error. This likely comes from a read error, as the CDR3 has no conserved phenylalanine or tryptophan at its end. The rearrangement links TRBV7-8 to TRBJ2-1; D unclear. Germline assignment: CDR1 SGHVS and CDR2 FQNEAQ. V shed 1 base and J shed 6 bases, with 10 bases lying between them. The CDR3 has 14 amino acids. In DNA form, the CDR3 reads TGTGCCAGCAGCTTAGAGATGGTCACCAATGAGCAGTTCCTC. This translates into CASSLEMVTNEQFL.

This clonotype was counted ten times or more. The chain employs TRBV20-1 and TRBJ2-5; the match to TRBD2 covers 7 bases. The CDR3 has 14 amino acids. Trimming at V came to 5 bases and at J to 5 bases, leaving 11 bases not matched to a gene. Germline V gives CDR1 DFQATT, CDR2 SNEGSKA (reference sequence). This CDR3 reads CSAGPAGLGETQYF. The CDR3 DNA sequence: TGCAGTGCTGGACCAGCGGGACTCGGGGAGACCCAGTACTTC.

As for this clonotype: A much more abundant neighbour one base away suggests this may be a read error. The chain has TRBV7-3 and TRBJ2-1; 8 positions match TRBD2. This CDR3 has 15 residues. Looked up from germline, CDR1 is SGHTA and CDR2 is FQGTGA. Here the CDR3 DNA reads TGTGCCAGCAGCACAATAGCGGGATCCTACAATGAGCGGTTCTTC. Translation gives CASSTIAGSYNERFF.

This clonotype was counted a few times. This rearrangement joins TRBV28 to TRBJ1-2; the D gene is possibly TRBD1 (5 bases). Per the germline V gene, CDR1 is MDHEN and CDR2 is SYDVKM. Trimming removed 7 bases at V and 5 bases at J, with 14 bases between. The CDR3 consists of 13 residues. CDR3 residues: CASMEQGRYGYTF. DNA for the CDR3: TGTGCCAGCATGGAGCAGGGCCGGTATGGCTACACCTTC.

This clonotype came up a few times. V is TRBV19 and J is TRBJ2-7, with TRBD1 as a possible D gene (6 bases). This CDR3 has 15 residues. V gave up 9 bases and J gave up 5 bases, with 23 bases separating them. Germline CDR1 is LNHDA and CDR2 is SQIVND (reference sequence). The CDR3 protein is CASRRETGTRNEQYF. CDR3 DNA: TGTGCCAGCCGAAGGGAAACCGGGACAAGAAACGAGCAGTACTTC.

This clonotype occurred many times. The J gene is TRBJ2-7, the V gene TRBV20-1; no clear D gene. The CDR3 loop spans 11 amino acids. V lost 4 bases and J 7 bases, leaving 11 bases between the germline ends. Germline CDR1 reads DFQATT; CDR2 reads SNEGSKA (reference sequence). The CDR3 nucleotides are TGCAGTGCTACTTGGTTCAGGGAGCAGTACTTC. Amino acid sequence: CSATWFREQYF.

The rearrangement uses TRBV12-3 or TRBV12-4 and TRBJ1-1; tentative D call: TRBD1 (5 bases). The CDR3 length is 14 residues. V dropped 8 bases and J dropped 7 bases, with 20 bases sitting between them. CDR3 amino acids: CASGDSGGNIEAFF. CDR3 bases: TGTGCCAGCGGGGACTCCGGAGGTAATATTGAAGCTTTCTTT.

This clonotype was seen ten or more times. In DNA form, the CDR3 reads TGCAGTGCTAGACCGCCCGGGTCGGGGGCCAACGTCCTGACTTTC. This translates into CSARPPGSGANVLTF. This chain connects TRBV20-1 to TRBJ2-6; no firm D call. V was pared by 2 bases and J by 4 bases, with 12 bases between. From germline, CDR1 is DFQATT and CDR2 SNEGSKA (reference sequence). The CDR3 is 15 residues long.

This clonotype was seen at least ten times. The CDR3 region is CASSSGTSRTDTQYF. CDR3 nucleotides: TGCGCCAGCAGCTCCGGGACTAGTCGAACAGATACGCAGTATTTT. The chain couples TRBV5-1 to TRBJ2-3; 8 bases are a match to TRBD2. This CDR3 region has 15 residues. Unmatched junction bases numbered 6, after V lost 3 bases and J lost 3 bases. Germline values: CDR1 SGHRS, CDR2 YFSETQ.

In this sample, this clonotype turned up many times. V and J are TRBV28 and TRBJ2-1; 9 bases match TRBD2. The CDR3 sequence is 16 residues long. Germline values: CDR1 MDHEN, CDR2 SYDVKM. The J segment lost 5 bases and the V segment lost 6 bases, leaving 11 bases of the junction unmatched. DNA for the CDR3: TGTGCCAGCAGCCCGACTAGCGGAGCCTATAACAATGAGCAGTTCTTC. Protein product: CASSPTSGAYNNEQFF.

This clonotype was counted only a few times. The CDR3 DNA sequence: TGTGCCAGCAGCTTACGGACAGACGAAAAACTGTTTTTT. Amino acid sequence: CASSLRTDEKLFF. The chain links TRBV5-5 to TRBJ1-4; possible D gene TRBD1, 6 bases. Germline CDR1 and CDR2: SGHKS and YYEKEE (reference sequence). This CDR3 region has 13 residues. V was pared by 2 bases and J by 8 bases, with 10 bases between.